These 18 T cell receptor beta chains came from one sample sequenced in a study of shared clonotypes between healthy human individuals. The table came from immunoSEQ multiplex PCR; TCRdb's copy has only in-frame clones and leaves some out. The table has around 700,000 clones, 90% to 95% seen once. Naive-designated CD8 cells lacked CD45RO, were positively enriched for CCR7, and omitted terminally differentiated effector memory CD45RA+ cells. Sample: naive CD8+ T cells sorted from blood. Every receptor here comes from a man aged 30-40 years in good health.

The rearrangement uses TRBV4-1 and TRBJ2-5; D assignment may be TRBD1 or TRBD2 (5 bases each). V shed 0 bases and J shed 1 base, with 15 bases lying between them. Germline lookup yields CDR1 MGHRA and CDR2 YSYEKL. The CDR3 runs to 17 residues. The CDR3 DNA reads as TGCGCCAGCAGCCAAGAAGAGCGCATAGGGACCCAAGAGACCCAGTACTTC. It is translated as CASSQEERIGTQETQYF.

The chain carries TRBV7-9 and TRBJ2-3; D gene unclear. CDR1 and CDR2 (germline): SEHNR, FQNEAQ (reference sequence). V was pared by 2 bases and J by 4 bases, with 10 bases between. This CDR3 spans 14 amino acids. CDR3 region: CASSLNRAADTQYF. CDR3 nucleotides: TGTGCCAGCAGCTTAAATCGTGCGGCAGATACGCAGTATTTT. The entire variable domain, with the rest obtained from reference TRBV7-9 and TRBJ2-3, is as follows: DTGVSQNPRHKITKRGQNVTFRCDPISEHNRLYWYRQTLGQGPEFLTYFQNEAQLEKSRLLSDRFSAERPKGSFSTLEIQRTEQGDSAMYLCASSLNRAADTQYFGPGTRLTVL.

This chain joins TRBV4-1 and TRBJ2-7; TRBD2 matches at 7 bases. Germline V gives CDR1 MGHRA, CDR2 YSYEKL. The CDR3 contains 15 residues. The V segment lost 0 bases and the J segment 5 bases; nucleotides outside the gene matches: 7. The CDR3 coding sequence is TGCGCCAGCAGCCAAGATGCGGGGGTGGGGAACGAGCAGTACTTC. Translating gives CASSQDAGVGNEQYF.

V gene TRBV7-6 combines with J gene TRBJ2-5; maybe TRBD1 (6 bases). Germline assignment: CDR1 SGHVS and CDR2 FNYEAQ. V was pared by 4 bases and J by 1 base, with 13 bases between. This CDR3 comprises 15 residues. CDR3 sequence (DNA): TGTGCCAGCAGCTCACATCGGACAGTCCAAGAGACCCAGTACTTC. Translating it yields CASSSHRTVQETQYF.

The rearrangement links TRBV29-1 to TRBJ1-2, with a tentative D call TRBD1 (5 bases). Trimming removed 1 base at V and 4 bases at J, with 16 bases between. The germline CDR1 and CDR2 sequences are SQVTM and ANQGSEA. The CDR3 consists of 15 residues. The DNA of the CDR3 is TGCAGCGTTGAAGCAGGGTTGGGCAGTCTCTATGGCTACACCTTC. Translation: CSVEAGLGSLYGYTF.

The V call is TRBV5-4, the J call TRBJ2-2; TRBD2 is a possible D gene (6 bases). Per germline, CDR1 SGHNT and CDR2 YYREEE (reference sequence). The CDR3 is 13 amino acids. The V end was cut by 4 bases, the J end by 3 bases, with 7 bases between. Here the CDR3 reads CASSTGDTGELFF. The CDR3 nucleotides read TGTGCCAGCAGCACGGGGGACACCGGGGAGCTGTTTTTT.

CDR3 amino acids: CASSSGLVGYEQYF. The DNA for the CDR3 is TGTGCCAGCAGCTCTGGACTAGTCGGATACGAGCAGTACTTC. The chain is built from TRBV5-6 and TRBJ2-7; 7 nucleotides match TRBD2. The CDR3 has 14 residues. The V gene end was trimmed by 3 bases and the J gene end by 4 bases; junction bases not matched to a gene: 7. The V gene's germline CDR1 is SGHDT and CDR2 YYEEEE. Variable domain in full (rest from reference TRBV5-6 and TRBJ2-7): DAGVTQSPTHLIKTRGQQVTLRCSPKSGHDTVSWYQQALGQGPQFIFQYYEEEERQRGNFPDRFSGHQFPNYSSELNVNALLLGDSALYLCASSSGLVGYEQYFGPGTRLTVT.

The table lists this clone with a count of one. The rearrangement joins TRBV28 to TRBJ2-1; 8 nucleotides line up with TRBD1. This CDR3 has 16 amino acids. Germline V CDR1 and CDR2: MDHEN, SYDVKM. The J segment lost 1 base and the V segment lost 3 bases, leaving 5 bases of the junction unmatched. The chain's CDR3 is CASSFSGTGSYNEQFF. CDR3 coding DNA: TGTGCCAGCAGTTTCTCCGGGACAGGATCCTACAATGAGCAGTTCTTC.

The rearrangement uses TRBV4-3 and TRBJ2-1, with D hard to call. The V gene's germline CDR1 is LGHNA and CDR2 YSLEER. This CDR3 has 14 residues. Trimming cost V 3 bases and J 7 bases, with 13 bases left between them. CDR3 sequence reads: CASSHTLGDNEQFF. The CDR3 DNA reads as TGCGCCAGCAGCCATACTCTAGGTGATAATGAGCAGTTCTTC.

This clone is a singleton in its sample. The chain is built from TRBV15 and TRBJ2-7; maybe TRBD2 (6 bases). The CDR3 sequence is 15 residues long. Between the trimmed V and J ends, which lost 0 bases and 4 bases, there was a span of 13 bases. Per the germline V gene, CDR1 is LNHNV and CDR2 is YYDKDF (reference sequence). CDR3 DNA: TGTGCCACCAGCAGAGATGAGGGGAGGACGTACGAGCAGTACTTC. Residues: CATSRDEGRTYEQYF.

This chain connects TRBV7-9 to TRBJ2-7, with 10 bases lining up with TRBD2. J gave up 4 bases and V 7 bases, and 7 bases lay outside the gene matches. Germline V lookup: CDR1 SEHNR, CDR2 FQNEAQ (reference sequence). The CDR3 is made up of 14 amino acids. The CDR3 loop reads CASTKGLAVYEQYF. CDR3 in DNA: TGTGCCAGCACCAAAGGACTAGCGGTTTACGAGCAGTACTTC.

The chain combines TRBV28 with TRBJ2-1; D is undetermined. In germline, CDR1 is MDHEN, CDR2 SYDVKM. With 5 bases removed from V and 3 bases from J, the gap between germline ends came to 17 bases. CDR3 length equals 16 residues. CDR3 bases: TGTGCCAGCAGTCAGAGCCTAGGAGACGGCTACAATGAGCAGTTCTTC. This encodes CASSQSLGDGYNEQFF. The complete variable domain, with remaining parts taken from reference TRBV28 and TRBJ2-1, reads DVKVTQSSRYLVKRTGEKVFLECVQDMDHENMFWYRQDPGLGLRLIYFSYDVKMKEKGDIPEGYSVSREKKERFSLILESASTNQTSMYLCASSQSLGDGYNEQFFGPGTRLTVL.

The gene calls are TRBV15 and TRBJ2-2, with TRBD1 as a possible D gene (5 bases). This CDR3 spans 14 amino acids. The germline V gene has CDR1 LNHNV and CDR2 YYDKDF (reference sequence). The V and J ends lost 5 bases and 4 bases respectively, with 11 bases between them. In DNA form, the CDR3 reads TGTGCCACCAGCGTTACCGACAGCACCGGGGAGCTGTTTTTT. This sequence encodes CATSVTDSTGELFF.

The chain carries TRBV7-8 and TRBJ1-1, with a tentative D call TRBD1 (5 bases). The ends were cut back, 1 base at V and 4 bases at J, with 19 bases in the middle. Germline values: CDR1 SGHVS, CDR2 FQNEAQ. This CDR3 has 17 amino acids. This CDR3 is CASSLESQGSWFTEAFF. CDR3 in DNA: TGTGCCAGCAGCTTAGAATCGCAGGGCTCTTGGTTCACTGAAGCTTTCTTT.

The chain joins TRBV7-9 to TRBJ2-4; no clear D. The CDR3 contains 16 residues. Germline-derived CDR1 and CDR2 are SEHNR and FQNEAQ (reference sequence). V dropped 4 bases and J dropped 2 bases, with 15 bases sitting between them. The DNA for the CDR3 is TGTGCCAGCAGCTCTACTGCACAGACAACCAAAAACATTCAGTACTTC. Protein sequence: CASSSTAQTTKNIQYF.

Points on this clone: One end of the junction is discordant with germline, which a read error may explain. The V gene is TRBV28, the J gene TRBJ2-1; TRBD1 matches 8 bases. Germline V gene data show CDR1 as MDHEN and CDR2 as SYDVKM. The CDR3 consists of 15 residues. The CDR3 DNA sequence: TGTGCCAGCAGCTTACTATCAAGCCCCGGACAGGGAACGGTCTTC. Translated, it gives CASSLLSSPGQGTVF.

The genes are TRBV10-2 and TRBJ2-7, with D perhaps assigned TRBD1 or TRBD2 (5 bases each). V was shortened by 1 base and J by 4 bases, with 14 bases between the two germline ends. In germline, CDR1 is WSHSY, CDR2 SAAADI. The CDR3 is made up of 15 amino acids. The CDR3 DNA is TGCGCCAGCAGTGAGTTGGGACGGAGCAGATACGAGCAGTACTTC. It translates to CASSELGRSRYEQYF.

V gene TRBV19 combines with J gene TRBJ2-7; no clear D gene. The germline V and J ends were trimmed by 2 bases and 2 bases, with 10 bases remaining between them. CDR3 length: 14 amino acids. Germline lookup yields CDR1 LNHDA and CDR2 SQIVND (reference sequence). CDR3 in amino acids: CASSITNSAYEQYF. The CDR3 bases are TGTGCCAGTAGTATAACCAACAGCGCCTACGAGCAGTACTTC.